This is a list of T cell receptor beta chains from one sample in a study of blood T cell repertoires in COVID-19. TCRdb's copy holds only in-frame clones and misses some; the assay was immunoSEQ multiplex PCR. The sample holds roughly 390,000 clones, less than 85% seen once. The specimen sequenced was peripheral blood. The receptors stem from a woman aged 18-29 years with acute or convalescent COVID-19. Both conserved end residues are part of each CDR3. The order of the fields is clone size, J gene, V gene, D gene, CDR3 protein, CDR3 DNA. A D gene is named only where the DNA matches it firmly. Clone sizes are given selectively: once, few, many, or a class where the clone is expanded.

>-|TRBJ1-3|TRBV5-4|-
CASSLRGSGNTIYF
TGTGCCAGCAGCTTAAGAGGGTCTGGAAACACCATATATTTT
>-|TRBJ2-5|TRBV5-1|TRBD2
CASSFGTSGRYQETQYF
TGCGCCAGCAGCTTCGGGACTAGCGGGAGGTATCAAGAGACCCAGTACTTC
>-|TRBJ1-5|TRBV11-2|-
CASSRDSNQPQHF
TGTGCCAGCAGCCGGGATAGCAATCAGCCCCAGCATTTT
>many|TRBJ2-5|TRBV3-1/TRBV3-2|-
CASSQRSPGETQYF
TGTGCCAGCAGCCAAAGGAGTCCGGGGGAGACCCAGTACTTC
>-|TRBJ2-2|TRBV12-2|-
CASRLLTGTSGGANTGELFF
TGTGCAAGTCGCTTACTTACCGGGACTAGCGGGGGCGCGAACACCGGGGAGCTGTTTTTT
>-|TRBJ1-2|TRBV7-9|-
CASSFVDRFYGYTF
TGTGCCAGCAGCTTCGTAGACAGGTTCTATGGCTACACCTTC
>-|TRBJ1-1|TRBV2|-
CARQGDMNTEAFF
TGTGCCAGACAGGGAGATATGAACACTGAAGCTTTCTTT
>-|TRBJ2-2|TRBV7-9|-
CASSLTNTGSDGELFF
TGTGCCAGCAGCCTGACTAATACAGGGTCCGACGGGGAGCTGTTTTTT
>-|TRBJ2-1|TRBV5-6|TRBD2
CASSSSGSSYNEQFF
TGTGCCAGCAGCTCAAGCGGGAGCTCCTACAATGAGCAGTTCTTC
>-|TRBJ1-2|TRBV6-5|-
CASSYPRGDCICYTF
TGTGCCAGCAGTTACCCCCGAGGTGATTGTATCTGCTACACCTTC
>-|TRBJ2-5|TRBV6-1|-
CASSEPYGLSETQYF
TGTGCCAGCAGTGAACCTTATGGGCTATCAGAGACCCAGTACTTC
>once|TRBJ2-1|TRBV7-3|-
CASSPASGRSVYNEQFF
TGTGCCAGCAGCCCCGCTTCGGGGAGGTCTGTTTACAATGAGCAGTTCTTC
>-|TRBJ1-6|TRBV5-1|TRBD1
CASSPGTGESSYNSPLHF
TGCGCCAGCAGCCCCGGGACAGGGGAAAGCTCCTATAATTCACCCCTCCACTTT
>once|TRBJ1-2|TRBV5-1|-
CASSPNARSYGYTF
TGCGCCAGCAGCCCTAACGCCCGAAGCTATGGCTACACCTTC
>-|TRBJ1-4|TRBV9|-
CASGTGGSGEKLFF
TGTGCCAGCGGAACTGGAGGGTCCGGCGAAAAACTGTTTTTT
>-|TRBJ2-7|TRBV5-6|-
CASSFGSYEQYF
TGTGCCAGCAGCTTCGGGAGCTACGAGCAGTACTTC
>-|TRBJ2-2|TRBV12-3/TRBV12-4|TRBD2
CASSQRETGELFF
TGTGCCAGCAGTCAGCGGGAGACCGGGGAGCTGTTTTTT
>-|TRBJ2-7|TRBV27|TRBD1
CASSWTGKEYEQYF
TGTGCCAGCAGTTGGACAGGGAAAGAGTACGAGCAGTACTTC
>once|TRBJ1-2|TRBV15|-
CATSRGPEVYGYTF
TGTGCCACCAGCAGAGGTCCCGAGGTTTATGGCTACACCTTC
>-|TRBJ1-1|TRBV30|-
CAWCDFSQGNTEAFF
TGTGCCTGGTGCGATTTTAGTCAGGGGAACACTGAAGCTTTCTTT
>-|TRBJ2-3|TRBV11-3|TRBD2
CASSLGTSGSSTQYF
TGTGCCAGCAGCTTAGGGACTAGCGGGAGCTCTACGCAGTATTTT
>-|TRBJ2-2|TRBV13|TRBD1
CASSSDTSRRGRHTGELFF
TGTGCCAGCAGCTCCGATACCTCGCGCAGGGGGCGCCACACCGGGGAGCTGTTTTTT
>-|TRBJ2-7|TRBV5-6|-
CASSLYRAPNEQYF
TGTGCCAGCAGCTTGTACAGGGCCCCCAACGAGCAGTACTTC
>-|TRBJ2-3|TRBV27|TRBD2
CASSFRTSGLSDTQYF
TGTGCCAGCAGTTTTCGGACTAGCGGGCTCTCAGATACGCAGTATTTT
>-|TRBJ1-4|TRBV5-4|TRBD1
CASSPGGATNEKLFF
TGTGCCAGCAGCCCAGGGGGAGCAACTAATGAAAAACTGTTTTTT
>-|TRBJ2-2|TRBV29-1|-
CSVEGGHATGELFF
TGCAGCGTTGAAGGGGGGCACGCCACCGGGGAGCTGTTTTTT
>-|TRBJ1-6|TRBV6-6|-
CASSYYGQPHSPLHF
TGTGCCAGCAGTTACTACGGACAGCCACATTCACCCCTCCACTTT
>-|TRBJ1-4|TRBV15|TRBD1
CATWDRSNEKLFF
TGTGCCACCTGGGACAGGAGTAATGAAAAACTGTTTTTT
>-|TRBJ1-1|TRBV5-1|-
CASSLRNTEAFF
TGCGCCAGCAGCTTGCGGAACACTGAAGCTTTCTTT
>-|TRBJ1-4|TRBV29-1|TRBD1
CSYRGTGGTGEKLFF
TGCAGTTACCGGGGGACAGGGGGCACAGGTGAAAAACTGTTTTTT
>-|TRBJ2-6|TRBV6-4|TRBD1
CASSDQTGGSSGANVLTF
TGTGCCAGCAGTGACCAGACAGGGGGGAGCTCTGGGGCCAACGTCCTGACTTTC
>-|TRBJ2-3|TRBV5-1|-
CASSTTAFTDTQYF
TGCGCCAGCAGCACGACAGCCTTCACAGATACGCAGTATTTT
>-|TRBJ2-5|TRBV13|TRBD2
CASSLASGREGETQYF
TGTGCCAGCAGCTTAGCATCCGGGAGGGAAGGCGAGACCCAGTACTTC
>-|TRBJ1-2|TRBV9|-
CASSDSLLTTELYPGYTF
TGTGCCAGCAGCGACTCCCTACTTACGACAGAGCTGTATCCTGGCTACACTTTC
>-|TRBJ1-4|TRBV11-2|-
CASNQEAGAREKLFF
TGTGCCAGCAACCAGGAGGCGGGGGCGCGAGAAAAACTGTTTTTT
>-|TRBJ1-4|TRBV7-9|-
CASSKDTDEKLFF
TGTGCCAGCAGCAAGGACACAGATGAAAAACTGTTTTTT
>once|TRBJ2-3|TRBV4-2|-
CASSQEPSPGTDTQYF
TGTGCCAGCAGCCAAGAACCTAGTCCGGGCACAGATACGCAGTATTTT
>-|TRBJ2-4|TRBV27|-
CASSLMGRTKNIQYF
TGTGCCAGCAGTTTAATGGGCAGAACCAAAAACATTCAGTACTTC
>-|TRBJ1-1|TRBV5-1|-
CASSLGQGTSEAFF
TGCGCCAGCAGCTTGGGGCAGGGGACTAGTGAAGCTTTCTTT
>-|TRBJ2-6|TRBV9|-
CASSVGPGSGANVLTF
TGTGCCAGCAGCGTAGGTCCAGGGTCTGGGGCCAACGTCCTGACTTTC
>-|TRBJ1-1|TRBV2|-
CAKQLGPGTEAFF
TGTGCCAAGCAATTGGGGCCGGGCACTGAAGCTTTCTTT
>-|TRBJ1-2|TRBV5-1|TRBD1
CAGQGAGRANYGYTF
TGCGCCGGACAGGGGGCAGGTCGAGCTAACTATGGCTACACCTTC
>-|TRBJ1-2|TRBV2|TRBD1
CASSTGGTNYGYTF
TGTGCCAGCAGCACAGGGGGTACTAACTATGGCTACACCTTC
>-|TRBJ1-2|TRBV7-3|TRBD1
CASSSPGGRIYGYTF
TGTGCCAGCAGTTCACCAGGGGGTAGGATCTATGGCTACACCTTC
>-|TRBJ2-7|TRBV7-3|TRBD2
CASSPRPGLAGEFDEQYF
TGTGCCAGCAGCCCCCGACCGGGACTAGCGGGAGAATTCGACGAGCAGTACTTC